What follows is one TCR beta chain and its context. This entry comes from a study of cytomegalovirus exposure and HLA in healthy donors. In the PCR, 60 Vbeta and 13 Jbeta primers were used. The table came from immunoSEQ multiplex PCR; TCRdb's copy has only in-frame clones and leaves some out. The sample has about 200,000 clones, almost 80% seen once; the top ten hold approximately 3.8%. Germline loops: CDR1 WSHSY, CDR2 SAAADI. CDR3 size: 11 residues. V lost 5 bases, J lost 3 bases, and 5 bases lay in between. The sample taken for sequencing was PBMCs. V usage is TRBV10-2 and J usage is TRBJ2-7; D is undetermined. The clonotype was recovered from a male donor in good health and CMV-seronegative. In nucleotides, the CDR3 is TGCGCCAGCAGTATTAGCTACGAGCAGTACTTC. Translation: CASSISYEQYF.